The rows below give T cell receptor beta chains drawn from one sample of a study of shared clonotypes between healthy human individuals. The assay was immunoSEQ multiplex PCR, and TCRdb's table has in-frame clones only and misses some. The data contain approximately 2.3 million clones, 80% to 95% of them singletons. The sample comprised naive CD4+ T cells from PBMCs. Receptors originate from a young man in good health. Some clones in this sample may be carry-over from other donors' samples. The CDR3 runs from the conserved cysteine through the conserved F or W. The D gene is left open where the match is weak.

V	D	J	DNA	CDR3
TRBV27	.	TRBJ1-2	TGTGCCAGCAGTCCAAATACCGGGACACGTAAGACCTTC	CASSPNTGTRKTF
TRBV5-8	.	TRBJ2-3	TGTGCCAGCAGCTTGAGAGATACGCAGTATTTT	CASSLRDTQYF
TRBV11-2	TRBD2	TRBJ2-1	TGTGCCAGCAGCTTAGGGACTCGATGGAGCGGGGGGGACAATGAGCAGTTCTTC	CASSLGTRWSGGDNEQFF
TRBV5-1	.	TRBJ1-4	TGCGCCAGCAGCTACCTGGGGGTCTGGAATGAAAAACTGTTTTTT	CASSYLGVWNEKLFF
TRBV6-1	.	TRBJ1-2	TGTGCCAGCAGGGAACCAGGATTCCTCAACTATGGCTACACCTTC	CASREPGFLNYGYTF
TRBV5-1	.	TRBJ2-5	TGCGCCAGCAGCTTGGGGGCCCTGGAACAAGAGACCCAGTACTTC	CASSLGALEQETQYF
TRBV10-2	.	TRBJ2-1	TGCGCCAGCAGTGAGAGAGGGAGTTCCTACAATGAGCAGTTCTTC	CASSERGSSYNEQFF
TRBV4-3	TRBD1	TRBJ1-1	TGCGCCAGCAGCCCAGGGGGGGTTCGGAGAGCTTTCTTT	CASSPGGVRRAFF
TRBV18	.	TRBJ1-5	TGTGCCAGCTCATCCCCTGACGGAGACAATCAGCCCCAGCATTTT	CASSSPDGDNQPQHF
TRBV7-9	.	TRBJ1-1	TGTGCCTTTGTGGGGCAGAACACTGAAGCTTTCTTT	CAFVGQNTEAFF
TRBV9	.	TRBJ1-4	TGTGCCAGCAGCGTCGGACTGGAGGATAATGAAAAACTGTTTTTT	CASSVGLEDNEKLFF
TRBV5-1	.	TRBJ2-5	TGCGCCAGCAGCTGGGGACTGGAACAAGAGACCCAGTACTTC	CASSWGLEQETQYF
TRBV4-1	.	TRBJ2-7	TGCGCCAGCAGCCAAGATCACGACAGGACCCCCTACGAGCAGTACTTC	CASSQDHDRTPYEQYF
TRBV5-1	TRBD2	TRBJ2-2	TGCGCCAGCAGCTTGGCCTTGGGGGAGGGCCGCGCCGGGGAGCTGTTTTTT	CASSLALGEGRAGELFF